The 20 T cell receptor beta chains given below trace back to one sample, sequenced in a study of T cells in Graves' hyperthyroidism and ophthalmopathy. There were TCR beta CDR3 regions amplified from RNA transcripts. First-round RT-PCR of the TCR CDR3 relied on the HTBI primer set. Via MiXCR, TCRdb re-called the multiplex PCR reads, giving one row per CDR3 protein. The data show a few hundred thousand distinct CDR3 sequences, 46% seen once. Input material: peripheral blood or thyroid tissue (not recorded which). The origin of the receptors is a woman under 30 with Graves' hyperthyroidism.

As for this clonotype: One end of the junction varies from germline; a read error may be responsible. CDR3: CASSPGGANYGQYF. The CDR3 DNA is TGTGCCAGCAGCCCTGGCGGTGCGAACTACGGGCAGTACTTC. V gene TRBV5-4 combines with J gene TRBJ2-7, with D unresolved. CDR1 is SGHNT, CDR2 YYREEE, per germline (reference sequence). There are 14 residues in the CDR3.

The chain carries TRBV9 and TRBJ1-6; weak D call: TRBD1 (5 bases). V shed 4 bases and J shed 11 bases, with 10 bases lying between them. The CDR3 has 12 residues. Germline CDR1 is SGDLS and CDR2 is YYNGEE. CDR3 bases: TGTGCCAGCAGCACTCGAGGGGCACCCCTCCACTTT. It translates to CASSTRGAPLHF.

CDR3 residues: CASSRGRENIQYF. As DNA, the CDR3 is TGTGCCAGCAGTAGGGGCAGGGAAAACATTCAGTACTTC. V gene TRBV2 combines with J gene TRBJ2-4; D might be TRBD1 (5 bases). The germline CDR1 and CDR2 sequences are SNHLY and FYNNEI. The CDR3 consists of 13 residues. Trimming took off 5 bases at V and 5 bases at J, with 10 bases between the two ends.

This clonotype occurred many times. The CDR3 DNA follows: TGTGCCAGCAGCTTAGTAGTGGGAGCGCAAGAGACCCAGTACTTC. This sequence encodes CASSLVVGAQETQYF. V usage is TRBV7-9 and J usage is TRBJ2-5; tentative D call: TRBD2 (5 bases). Trimming removed 1 base from V and 2 bases from J, with 11 bases in between. This CDR3 contains 15 residues. The germline V gene encodes CDR1 SEHNR and CDR2 FQNEAQ (reference sequence).

The chain joins TRBV6-5 to TRBJ2-7; possibly TRBD2 for D (6 bases). CDR1 MNHEY and CDR2 SVGAGI come from the germline V gene. Between the trimmed V and J ends, which lost 6 bases and 3 bases, there was a span of 15 bases. The CDR3 loop spans 14 amino acids. The DNA for the CDR3 is TGTGCCAGCAGATCCGGGACGGAGGGCTACGAGCAGTACTTC. It specifies CASRSGTEGYEQYF.

The table lists this clonotype with many counts. The rearrangement links TRBV9 to TRBJ2-5; D perhaps matches TRBD1 (5 bases). Germline CDR1 and CDR2: SGDLS and YYNGEE. This CDR3 is 14 amino acids long. Trimming shortened V by 0 bases and J by 1 base, and 7 bases separated the two germline ends. The CDR3 protein is CASSVGGGQETQYF. CDR3 in DNA: TGTGCCAGCAGCGTAGGGGGCGGCCAAGAGACCCAGTACTTC.

The V and J genes are TRBV29-1 and TRBJ2-7; 9 bases map to TRBD2. This CDR3 has 16 amino acids. CDR1 is SQVTM and CDR2 is ANQGSEA in the germline V gene. V lost 6 bases and J lost 1; bases outside the gene matches: 13. CDR3 in DNA: TGCAGCGTGAGTGGGCTAGCGGGATACGGTTCCTACGAGCAGTACTTC. This codes for CSVSGLAGYGSYEQYF.

This clonotype has just a few counts. The chain has TRBV12-3 or TRBV12-4 and TRBJ2-7, with 11 positions matching TRBD2. The CDR3 runs to 16 residues. V gave up 4 bases and J gave up 2 bases; unmatched junction bases: 7. For the CDR3, the DNA is TGTGCCAGCAGTTCCCCCGGGACTAGCGGAACCTACGAGCAGTACTTC. Its protein product is CASSSPGTSGTYEQYF.

Details on this clonotype: This may be a read error, as it is one base from a much larger clone. The gene calls are TRBV7-2 and TRBJ2-3; no definite D call. This CDR3 has 16 amino acids. From germline, CDR1 is SGHTA and CDR2 FQGNSA. Trimming took off 2 bases at V and 1 base at J, with 13 bases between the two ends. The CDR3 nucleotides read TGTGCCAGCAGCTTATTACATCGCGCGGGCACAGATACGCAGTATTTT. This translates into CASSLLHRAGTDTQYF.

This rearrangement joins TRBV7-9 to TRBJ1-6, with 11 positions matching TRBD1. The CDR3 sequence is 12 residues long. CDR1 SEHNR and CDR2 FQNEAQ come from the germline V gene (reference sequence). With V trimmed by 6 bases and J by 15 bases, 4 bases remained unmatched. The CDR3, as DNA: TGTGCCAGCAGGCCAGGGACAGGGGGCCTCCACTTT. Protein product: CASRPGTGGLHF.

This chain connects TRBV20-1 to TRBJ2-7; D tentatively reads TRBD1 or TRBD2 (10 bases each). Gene TRBJ2-5 matches the end of the DNA better, so the J call may be wrong. This CDR3 contains 15 residues. CDR1 and CDR2 from the germline V gene are DFQATT and SNEGSKA (reference sequence). CDR3 region: CSARTSGTGVETQYF. The CDR3 DNA reads as TGCAGTGCTAGAACTAGCGGGACAGGGGTAGAGACCCAGTACTTC.

This clonotype was recorded many times. The chain links TRBV10-3 to TRBJ1-2; no clear D. CDR1 ENHRY and CDR2 SYGVKD come from the germline V gene. V was clipped by 0 bases and J by 4 bases, with 9 bases between them. The CDR3 runs to 14 residues. The CDR3: CAISESAGAYGYTF. The CDR3 DNA is TGTGCCATCAGTGAGTCAGCAGGTGCCTATGGCTACACCTTC.

This clonotype was seen repeatedly, ten times or more. The V and J genes are TRBV11-3 and TRBJ2-5; D not certain. Germline V gives CDR1 SGHNT, CDR2 YENEEA. V was trimmed by 0 bases and J by 5 bases, leaving 7 bases between them. The CDR3 extends over 13 amino acids. The CDR3 bases are TGTGCCAGCAGCTTAGAAGTTTGGGAGACCCAGTACTTC. Translating gives CASSLEVWETQYF. Based on the CDR3 plus reference TRBV11-3 and TRBJ2-5, the full variable domain is EAGVVQSPRYKIIEKKQPVAFWCNPISGHNTLYWYLQNLGQGPELLIRYENEEAVDDSQLPKDRFSAERLKGVDSTLKIQPAELGDSAVYLCASSLEVWETQYFGPGTRLLVL.

This clonotype was seen a single time. The chain uses TRBV20-1 and TRBJ2-7; 7 bases are a match to TRBD2. Germline-derived CDR1 and CDR2 are DFQATT and SNEGSKA (reference sequence). The length of the CDR3 is 14 residues. V shed 3 bases and J 0 bases; nucleotides not matched to a gene: 5. The CDR3 reads CSARPSGVSYEQYF. Here the CDR3 DNA reads TGCAGTGCTAGGCCTAGCGGAGTCTCCTACGAGCAGTACTTC.

This chain uses TRBV6-4 with TRBJ1-1; unclear D gene. This CDR3 spans 12 amino acids. V shed 3 bases and J shed 7 bases, with 9 bases lying between them. CDR1 and CDR2 (germline): MRHNA, SNTAGT. CDR3 sequence (DNA): TGTGCCAGCAGTGAACTCGTTGGTGAAGCTTTCTTT. Its protein is CASSELVGEAFF.

This clonotype has ten or more counts. The chain joins TRBV6-2 or TRBV6-3 to TRBJ1-3; weak D call: TRBD1 (6 bases). This CDR3 comprises 15 residues. The germline V and J ends were trimmed by 7 bases and 0 bases, with 13 bases remaining between them. Germline lookup yields CDR1 MNHEY and CDR2 SVGEGT. DNA for the CDR3: TGTGCCAGCATAAGACAGGCGCTCTCTGGAAACACCATATATTTT. Amino acid sequence: CASIRQALSGNTIYF.

The chain has TRBV6-5 and TRBJ2-7; D is possibly TRBD2 (5 bases). Germline loops: CDR1 MNHEY, CDR2 SVGAGI. V was pared by 7 bases and J by 0 bases, with 13 bases between. The CDR3 contains 14 residues. CDR3: CASILDGDSYEQYF. CDR3 DNA: TGTGCCAGCATACTCGACGGGGACTCCTACGAGCAGTACTTC.

This clonotype was recorded a few times. The chain is built from TRBV5-8 and TRBJ2-7; TRBD2 matches 12 bases. From germline, CDR1 is SGHTS and CDR2 YDEGEE. This CDR3 region has 16 residues. V was clipped by 0 bases and J by 6 bases; unmatched bases: 7. The CDR3 DNA reads as TGTGCCAGCAGCTTGGCGGCTAGCGGGAGGGCCAGCGAGCAGTACTTC. This sequence encodes CASSLAASGRASEQYF.

This clonotype has a count of ten or more. As DNA, the CDR3 is TGTGCCAGCAGCCCAAACTTAGGGACTGAAGCTTTCTTT. It is translated as CASSPNLGTEAFF. The chain recombines TRBV27 with TRBJ1-1; no clear D gene. The CDR3 runs 13 residues. Germline V lookup: CDR1 MNHEY, CDR2 SMNVEV (reference sequence). V was clipped by 6 bases and J by 5 bases, with 13 bases between them.

The V call is TRBV6-5, the J call TRBJ1-1, with D perhaps matching TRBD1 (5 bases). V lost 4 bases and J 3 bases, leaving 6 bases between the germline ends. The CDR3 covers 12 residues. Germline loops: CDR1 MNHEY, CDR2 SVGAGI. The CDR3 DNA is TGTGCCAGCAGTTGGGGGTACACTGAAGCTTTCTTT. It translates to CASSWGYTEAFF.